A selection of T cell receptor beta chains follows, all from one sample in a study of cytomegalovirus exposure and HLA in healthy donors. TCRdb's copy holds only in-frame clones and misses some; the assay was immunoSEQ multiplex PCR. The profile shows 180,000 or so clones, about 9% of them singletons. The sequenced sample consisted of PBMCs. These receptors all stem from a woman aged 25 to 45 in good health and CMV-seropositive. Both conserved end residues are part of each CDR3. The D gene is left open where the match is weak. A clone size is listed for some rows: how often the clone was seen (once, few, many), or a class if it is expanded.

D gene: TRBD1
V gene: TRBV10-3
J gene: TRBJ2-3
clone size: -
CDR3 protein: CAISEWGQRRGTQYF
CDR3 DNA: TGTGCCATCAGTGAGTGGGGACAGCGGAGAGGGACGCAGTATTTT

D gene: TRBD1
V gene: TRBV2
J gene: TRBJ2-7
clone size: few
CDR3 protein: CASSGQGFNEQYF
CDR3 DNA: TGTGCCAGCAGTGGACAGGGGTTCAACGAGCAGTACTTC

D gene: TRBD2
V gene: TRBV5-6
J gene: TRBJ2-1
clone size: few
CDR3 protein: CASSYSGSSYNEQFF
CDR3 DNA: TGTGCCAGCAGCTATAGCGGGAGCTCCTACAATGAGCAGTTCTTC

D gene: -
V gene: TRBV2
J gene: TRBJ1-1
clone size: -
CDR3 protein: CASRVRGEGEAFF
CDR3 DNA: TGTGCCAGCAGAGTACGGGGGGAGGGTGAAGCTTTCTTT

D gene: TRBD1
V gene: TRBV18
J gene: TRBJ1-2
clone size: -
CDR3 protein: CASSEGTGANYGYTF
CDR3 DNA: TGTGCCAGCTCAGAGGGAACAGGGGCCAACTATGGCTACACCTTC

D gene: -
V gene: TRBV4-1
J gene: TRBJ1-5
clone size: -
CDR3 protein: CASSLSPPPGAEGFNQPQHF
CDR3 DNA: TGCGCCAGCAGCCTCTCACCTCCCCCAGGGGCCGAGGGGTTTAATCAGCCCCAGCATTTT

D gene: -
V gene: TRBV18
J gene: TRBJ2-7
clone size: -
CDR3 protein: CASSEQDSYEQYF
CDR3 DNA: TGTGCCAGCTCTGAACAGGACTCCTACGAGCAGTACTTC

D gene: -
V gene: TRBV9
J gene: TRBJ2-7
clone size: few
CDR3 protein: CASSVGGVSYEQYF
CDR3 DNA: TGTGCCAGCAGCGTAGGGGGAGTTTCCTACGAGCAGTACTTC

D gene: -
V gene: TRBV6-1
J gene: TRBJ2-7
clone size: few
CDR3 protein: CASSEAPGQRSYEQYF
CDR3 DNA: TGTGCCAGCAGTGAAGCGCCCGGACAAAGGTCCTACGAGCAGTACTTC

D gene: -
V gene: TRBV7-2
J gene: TRBJ1-2
clone size: few
CDR3 protein: CASSARAYGYTF
CDR3 DNA: TGTGCCAGCAGCGCGCGGGCTTATGGCTACACCTTC

D gene: -
V gene: TRBV9
J gene: TRBJ2-7
clone size: few
CDR3 protein: CASSASSYEQYF
CDR3 DNA: TGTGCCAGCAGCGCGAGCTCCTACGAGCAGTACTTC

D gene: TRBD1
V gene: TRBV4-1
J gene: TRBJ1-4
clone size: few
CDR3 protein: CASSQADRVTWVREKLFF
CDR3 DNA: TGCGCCAGCAGCCAAGCGGACAGGGTAACCTGGGTACGAGAAAAACTGTTTTTT

D gene: TRBD1
V gene: TRBV11-2
J gene: TRBJ2-7
clone size: -
CDR3 protein: CASSLGTGKGYEQYF
CDR3 DNA: TGTGCCAGCAGCTTGGGGACAGGGAAGGGGTACGAGCAGTACTTC

D gene: -
V gene: TRBV5-1
J gene: TRBJ1-4
clone size: -
CDR3 protein: CASSLNSATNEKLFF
CDR3 DNA: TGCGCCAGCAGCTTAAACAGTGCAACTAATGAAAAACTGTTTTTT

D gene: -
V gene: TRBV29-1
J gene: TRBJ2-1
clone size: few
CDR3 protein: CSALDSSSYNGQFF
CDR3 DNA: TGCAGCGCCTTAGACAGTAGCTCCTACAATGGGCAGTTCTTC

D gene: -
V gene: TRBV7-9
J gene: TRBJ1-1
clone size: -
CDR3 protein: CASSLTVGAEAFF
CDR3 DNA: TGTGCCAGCAGCTTAACGGTCGGAGCTGAAGCTTTCTTT

D gene: -
V gene: TRBV27
J gene: TRBJ2-5
clone size: -
CDR3 protein: CASSPTFRGETQYF
CDR3 DNA: TGTGCCAGCAGTCCGACCTTTAGGGGGGAGACCCAGTACTTC

D gene: -
V gene: TRBV4-1
J gene: TRBJ2-7
clone size: few
CDR3 protein: CASSLQGSPEQYF
CDR3 DNA: TGCGCCAGCAGTTTACAGGGAAGCCCCGAGCAGTACTTC

D gene: -
V gene: TRBV6-1
J gene: TRBJ1-2
clone size: -
CDR3 protein: CASSEEHGYGYTF
CDR3 DNA: TGTGCCAGCAGTGAAGAGCACGGCTATGGCTACACCTTC

D gene: -
V gene: TRBV6-5
J gene: TRBJ2-1
clone size: -
CDR3 protein: CASQGVGNEQFF
CDR3 DNA: TGTGCCAGCCAGGGCGTAGGGAATGAGCAGTTCTTC

D gene: -
V gene: TRBV13
J gene: TRBJ2-7
clone size: -
CDR3 protein: CASSAGRTYEQYF
CDR3 DNA: TGTGCCAGCAGCGCGGGACGGACCTACGAGCAGTACTTC

D gene: -
V gene: TRBV5-1
J gene: TRBJ2-7
clone size: -
CDR3 protein: CASSSDRSYEQYF
CDR3 DNA: TGCGCCAGCAGCTCCGACAGAAGCTACGAGCAGTACTTC

D gene: TRBD1
V gene: TRBV11-2
J gene: TRBJ2-1
clone size: -
CDR3 protein: CASSLGRQGYEQFF
CDR3 DNA: TGTGCCAGCAGCTTAGGTCGACAGGGATATGAGCAGTTCTTC

D gene: TRBD1
V gene: TRBV29-1
J gene: TRBJ2-7
clone size: few
CDR3 protein: CSVEGDRGVYEQYF
CDR3 DNA: TGCAGCGTTGAAGGGGACAGGGGGGTCTACGAGCAGTACTTC

D gene: TRBD1
V gene: TRBV5-1
J gene: TRBJ1-2
clone size: -
CDR3 protein: CASSLDTGQSTSYTF
CDR3 DNA: TGCGCCAGCAGCTTGGATACGGGACAGTCCACAAGCTACACCTTC

D gene: -
V gene: TRBV6-1
J gene: TRBJ1-1
clone size: few
CDR3 protein: CASSELLGGTEAFF
CDR3 DNA: TGTGCCAGCAGTGAATTATTGGGCGGGACTGAAGCTTTCTTT

D gene: TRBD2
V gene: TRBV7-9
J gene: TRBJ2-1
clone size: -
CDR3 protein: CASSLLAGGQGLNEQFF
CDR3 DNA: TGTGCCAGCAGCTTACTAGCGGGAGGGCAAGGTTTGAATGAGCAGTTCTTC

D gene: TRBD2
V gene: TRBV5-8
J gene: TRBJ2-7
clone size: -
CDR3 protein: CASRHWRGLAGADEQYF
CDR3 DNA: TGTGCCAGCAGACATTGGCGGGGACTAGCGGGAGCCGACGAGCAGTACTTC

D gene: TRBD1
V gene: TRBV28
J gene: TRBJ2-7
clone size: few
CDR3 protein: CASSASDRGYEQYF
CDR3 DNA: TGTGCCAGCAGTGCATCGGACAGGGGCTACGAGCAGTACTTC

D gene: TRBD1
V gene: TRBV27
J gene: TRBJ2-7
clone size: few
CDR3 protein: CASSSLDRGRDEQYF
CDR3 DNA: TGTGCCAGCAGTTCCCTCGACAGGGGAAGGGACGAGCAGTACTTC

D gene: -
V gene: TRBV5-4
J gene: TRBJ2-5
clone size: -
CDR3 protein: CASSLGAGFGGTQYF
CDR3 DNA: TGTGCCAGCAGCTTGGGAGCGGGTTTTGGCGGGACCCAGTACTTC

D gene: TRBD1
V gene: TRBV5-1
J gene: TRBJ1-3
clone size: -
CDR3 protein: CASSLAPSEGAGNTIYF
CDR3 DNA: TGCGCCAGCAGCTTGGCCCCCTCAGAGGGGGCGGGAAACACCATATATTTT

D gene: -
V gene: TRBV6-5
J gene: TRBJ2-1
clone size: many
CDR3 protein: CASSHGAGAYNEQFF
CDR3 DNA: TGTGCCAGCAGCCATGGGGCGGGGGCTTACAATGAGCAGTTCTTC

D gene: -
V gene: TRBV7-9
J gene: TRBJ1-4
clone size: few
CDR3 protein: CASLPERENEKLFF
CDR3 DNA: TGTGCCAGCCTACCCGAAAGGGAGAATGAAAAACTGTTTTTT

D gene: -
V gene: TRBV15
J gene: TRBJ1-3
clone size: -
CDR3 protein: CATSSGRDTLNTIYF
CDR3 DNA: TGTGCCACCAGCAGTGGCCGGGACACTTTAAACACCATATATTTT

D gene: -
V gene: TRBV4-1
J gene: TRBJ2-1
clone size: few
CDR3 protein: CASSPGASGLYNEQFF
CDR3 DNA: TGCGCCAGCAGCCCAGGGGCTAGCGGCCTCTACAATGAGCAGTTCTTC

D gene: -
V gene: TRBV2
J gene: TRBJ1-4
clone size: -
CDR3 protein: CASSEAPDRSGEKLFF
CDR3 DNA: TGTGCCAGCAGTGAAGCGCCCGACAGGTCTGGTGAAAAACTGTTTTTT

D gene: TRBD2
V gene: TRBV7-9
J gene: TRBJ2-2
clone size: -
CDR3 protein: CASSPGLAGGRTGELFF
CDR3 DNA: TGTGCCAGCAGCCCGGGACTAGCGGGAGGCCGCACCGGGGAGCTGTTTTTT

D gene: -
V gene: TRBV25-1
J gene: TRBJ1-1
clone size: few
CDR3 protein: CASSAPGSMNTEAFF
CDR3 DNA: TGTGCCAGCAGTGCCCCAGGGTCGATGAACACTGAAGCTTTCTTT

D gene: -
V gene: TRBV10-2
J gene: TRBJ2-3
clone size: few
CDR3 protein: CASSEFGTRNTDTQYF
CDR3 DNA: TGCGCCAGCAGTGAGTTCGGGACTCGCAACACAGATACGCAGTATTTT

D gene: TRBD2
V gene: TRBV19
J gene: TRBJ2-7
clone size: few
CDR3 protein: CASSFAGDSYEQYF
CDR3 DNA: TGTGCCAGTAGTTTTGCGGGAGACTCCTACGAGCAGTACTTC